These T cell receptor beta chains were read from a single sample in a study of blood T cell repertoires in COVID-19. Measured with immunoSEQ multiplex PCR; TCRdb has only the in-frame clones, and not every one. The table records roughly 79,000 clones, more than 75% of them present only once. Sequences were obtained from peripheral blood. Receptor source: a human donor in a cohort sampled during active COVID-19. The CDR3 runs from the conserved cysteine through the conserved F or W. D genes are given only for firm matches. Only part of the rows carry a size: once, few, many, or a class if the clone is expanded.

d_gene,j_gene,v_gene,abundance,CDR3nt,CDR3aa
.,TRBJ1-5,TRBV5-1,.,TGCGCCAGCAGCTTGGTTTGGGGGGGAGGTCAGCCCCAGCATTTT,CASSLVWGGGQPQHF
.,TRBJ1-3,TRBV30,once,TGTGCCTGGAGGCGGCCGGGCTCTGGAAACACCATATATTTT,CAWRRPGSGNTIYF
TRBD1,TRBJ2-5,TRBV5-6,once,TGTGCCAGCAGCCAGGGACAGGGGGTGGTAGAGACCCAGTACTTC,CASSQGQGVVETQYF
.,TRBJ2-7,TRBV6-2/TRBV6-3,.,TGTGCCAGCAGTAAGGCGGGGACCTCCGAGGAGTACTTC,CASSKAGTSEEYF
.,TRBJ2-2,TRBV11-3,.,TGTGCCAGCAGCACCGGACTATTTGGGGAGCTGTTTTTT,CASSTGLFGELFF
TRBD1,TRBJ1-5,TRBV30,.,TGTGCCTGGGCCCGACAGGGTAATAGCAATCAGCCCCAGCATTTT,CAWARQGNSNQPQHF
.,TRBJ1-6,TRBV2,.,TGTGCCAGCAGTGAAGCTCCGGGGTTCGGATCACCCCTCCACTTT,CASSEAPGFGSPLHF
.,TRBJ1-5,TRBV6-1,.,TGTGCCAGCAATGACCCCGGGACTCCAAGGGGACAGCCCCAGCATTTT,CASNDPGTPRGQPQHF
.,TRBJ1-2,TRBV9,once,TGTGCCAGCAGCGTAGGTGATACAGGGCGCTATGGCTACACCTTC,CASSVGDTGRYGYTF
.,TRBJ2-5,TRBV7-2,.,TGTGCCAGCAGCTTAGGGGTCAGGGAGACCCAGTACTTC,CASSLGVRETQYF
TRBD1,TRBJ2-2,TRBV3-1/TRBV3-2,.,TGTGCCAGCAGCCAAGGGAGGACAGGAGACACCGGGGAGCTGTTTTTT,CASSQGRTGDTGELFF
TRBD2,TRBJ2-7,TRBV18,once,TGTGCCAGCTCACCACAGGGACTAGCGGGGGGTACCTACGAGCAGTACTTC,CASSPQGLAGGTYEQYF
.,TRBJ2-7,TRBV3-1/TRBV3-2,few,TGTGCCAGCAGCCAGGCCCAGGATTGGCCCTACGAGCAGTACTTC,CASSQAQDWPYEQYF
TRBD2,TRBJ2-7,TRBV20-1,.,TGCAGGACCGGGGAGGGCCACGAGCAGTACTTC,CRTGEGHEQYF
.,TRBJ1-2,TRBV11-2,.,TGTGCCAGCAGCTCACTCAGACAGTATGGCTACACCTTC,CASSSLRQYGYTF
.,TRBJ1-1,TRBV30,.,TGTGCCTGGAGTTTTATGAACACTGAAGCTTTCTTT,CAWSFMNTEAFF
.,TRBJ1-2,TRBV7-9,.,TGTGCCAGCAGCTTAAACAGGGTCTATGGCTACACCTTC,CASSLNRVYGYTF
.,TRBJ1-5,TRBV6-1,.,TGTGCCAGCAGTGCACAGGGTTCGATGTATAGCAATCAGCCCCAGCATTTT,CASSAQGSMYSNQPQHF
.,TRBJ1-5,TRBV7-2,.,TGTGCCAGCAGCTTAGCCCACGGCAGGGTCAATCAGCCCCAGCATTTT,CASSLAHGRVNQPQHF
.,TRBJ2-3,TRBV6-6,once,TGTGCCAGCAGTTACGGGGCACAGTCCTCCACAGATACGCAGTATTTT,CASSYGAQSSTDTQYF
.,TRBJ1-5,TRBV3-1/TRBV3-2,once,TGTGCCAGCAGCCAATCAGGGCTGCGCAATCAGCCCCAGCATTTT,CASSQSGLRNQPQHF
.,TRBJ1-6,TRBV7-3,.,TGTGCCAGCAGCTTAAGTTCAGGGAATTCACCCCTCCACTTT,CASSLSSGNSPLHF